The clone carrying this T cell receptor beta chain was counted once. Its target is unknown. The data were produced by immunoSEQ multiplex PCR, yet TCRdb's version contains in-frame clones alone and is incomplete. The repertoire consists of some 78,000 clones, with approximately 86% occurring once and the leading ten covering about 1%. This entry comes from a study of OX40 agonist ivuxolimab in advanced cancers. Whole-study results and caveats: It was not determined which antigens were specifically recognized by the peripheral T cells that had undergone clonal expansion.

Germline CDR1 SGHAT, CDR2 FQNNGV. Trimming pared 4 bases from V and 0 bases from J, leaving 10 bases between. This CDR3 comprises 15 residues. This chain links TRBV11-2 with TRBJ1-3; maybe TRBD1 (6 bases). The sequencing here drew on CD4+ or CD8+ T cells sorted from blood, taken in a trial of the OX40 agonist ivuxolimab. The sequence derives from an adult with an advanced solid tumor such as melanoma, head and neck, liver or kidney cancer. CDR3 sequence reads: CASSSGDYSGNTIYF. The CDR3 DNA reads as TGTGCCAGCAGCTCAGGGGACTACTCTGGAAACACCATATATTTT.